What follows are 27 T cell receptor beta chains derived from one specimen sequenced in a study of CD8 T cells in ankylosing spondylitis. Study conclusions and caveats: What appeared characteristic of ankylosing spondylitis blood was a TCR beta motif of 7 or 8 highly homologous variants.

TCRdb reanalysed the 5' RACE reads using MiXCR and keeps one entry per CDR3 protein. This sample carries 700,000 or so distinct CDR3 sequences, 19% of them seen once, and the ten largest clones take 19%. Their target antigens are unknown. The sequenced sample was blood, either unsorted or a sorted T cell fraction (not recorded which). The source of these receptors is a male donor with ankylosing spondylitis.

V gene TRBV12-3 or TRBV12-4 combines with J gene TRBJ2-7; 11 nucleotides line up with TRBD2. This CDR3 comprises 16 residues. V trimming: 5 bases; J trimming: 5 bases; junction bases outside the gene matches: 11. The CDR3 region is CASSPGLAAPDNEQYF. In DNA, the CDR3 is TGTGCCAGCAGTCCGGGACTAGCGGCTCCAGATAACGAGCAGTACTTC.

The CDR3 is CASSQGRGQGSFSYEQYF. The CDR3 DNA is TGCGCCAGCAGCCAAGGTCGCGGACAGGGGTCCTTCTCCTACGAGCAGTACTTC. The J gene is TRBJ2-7, the V gene TRBV4-1; 9 nucleotides agree with TRBD1. This CDR3 is 18 amino acids long. V was pared by 1 base and J by 0 bases, with 10 bases of the junction left unmatched. In germline, CDR1 is MGHRA, CDR2 YSYEKL.

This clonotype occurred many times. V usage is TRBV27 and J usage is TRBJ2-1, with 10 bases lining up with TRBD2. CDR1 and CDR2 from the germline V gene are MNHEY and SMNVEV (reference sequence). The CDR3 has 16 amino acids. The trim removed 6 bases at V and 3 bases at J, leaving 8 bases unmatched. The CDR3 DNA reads TGTGCCAGCAGCGAAGCTAGCGGGAGTTACTACAATGAGCAGTTCTTC. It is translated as CASSEASGSYYNEQFF.

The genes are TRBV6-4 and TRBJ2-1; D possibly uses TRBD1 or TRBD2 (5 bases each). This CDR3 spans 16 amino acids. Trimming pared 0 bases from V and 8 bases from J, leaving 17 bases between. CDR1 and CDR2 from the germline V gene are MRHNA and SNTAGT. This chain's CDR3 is CASSDSAQAGSDEQFF. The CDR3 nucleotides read TGTGCCAGCAGTGACTCGGCACAGGCGGGCAGCGATGAGCAGTTCTTC.

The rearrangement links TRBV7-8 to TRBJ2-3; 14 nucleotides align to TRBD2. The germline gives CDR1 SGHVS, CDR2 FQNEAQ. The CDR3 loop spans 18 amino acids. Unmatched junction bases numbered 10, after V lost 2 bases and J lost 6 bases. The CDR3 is CASSLPNSGTSGSDTQYF. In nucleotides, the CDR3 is TGTGCCAGCAGCTTACCTAACTCCGGGACTAGCGGGAGTGATACGCAGTATTTT.

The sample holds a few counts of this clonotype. The CDR3 protein is CASSGPDRASEKLFF. The CDR3 DNA follows: TGTGCCAGCAGCGGACCAGACAGGGCGAGTGAAAAACTGTTTTTT. The rearrangement uses TRBV7-9 and TRBJ1-4; 7 positions agree with TRBD1. J gave up 7 bases and V 5 bases, and 10 bases lay outside the gene matches. The CDR3 contains 15 residues. Germline assignment: CDR1 SEHNR and CDR2 FQNEAQ (reference sequence).

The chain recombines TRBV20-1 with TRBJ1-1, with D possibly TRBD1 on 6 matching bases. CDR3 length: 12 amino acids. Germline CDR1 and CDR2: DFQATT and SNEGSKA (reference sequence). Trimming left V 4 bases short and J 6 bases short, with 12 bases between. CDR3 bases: TGCAGTGCTATCGACAGGTCGTCTGAAGCTTTCTTT. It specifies CSAIDRSSEAFF.

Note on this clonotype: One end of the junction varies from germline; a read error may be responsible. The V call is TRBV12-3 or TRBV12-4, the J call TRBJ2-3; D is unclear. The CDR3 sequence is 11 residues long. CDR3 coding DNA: TGTGCCAGCAGTTTAGCCAGGACCAGATACTTT. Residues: CASSLARTRYF.

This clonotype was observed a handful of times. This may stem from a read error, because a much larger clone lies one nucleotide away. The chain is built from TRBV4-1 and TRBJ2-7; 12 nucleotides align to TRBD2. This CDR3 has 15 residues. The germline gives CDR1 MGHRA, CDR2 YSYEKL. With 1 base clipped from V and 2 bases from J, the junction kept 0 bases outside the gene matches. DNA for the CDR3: TGCGCCAGCAGCCAAGGGACTAGCGGGGCCTACGAGCAGTACTTC. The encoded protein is CASSQGTSGAYEQYF.

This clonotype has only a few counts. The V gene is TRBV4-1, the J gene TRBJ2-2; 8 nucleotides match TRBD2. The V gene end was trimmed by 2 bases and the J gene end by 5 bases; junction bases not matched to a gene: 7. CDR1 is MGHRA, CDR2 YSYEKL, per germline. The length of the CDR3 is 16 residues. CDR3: CASSQISGGATGELFF. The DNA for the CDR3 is TGCGCCAGCAGCCAAATAAGCGGGGGTGCTACCGGGGAGCTGTTTTTT.

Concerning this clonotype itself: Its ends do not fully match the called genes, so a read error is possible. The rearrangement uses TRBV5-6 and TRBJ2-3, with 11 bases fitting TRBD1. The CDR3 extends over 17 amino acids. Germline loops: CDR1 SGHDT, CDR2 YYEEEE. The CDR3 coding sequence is TGTGCCAGCAGCTTGAATTACGGACAGGGGGCACCAGATACGCAGTGTTTT. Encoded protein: CASSLNYGQGAPDTQCF.

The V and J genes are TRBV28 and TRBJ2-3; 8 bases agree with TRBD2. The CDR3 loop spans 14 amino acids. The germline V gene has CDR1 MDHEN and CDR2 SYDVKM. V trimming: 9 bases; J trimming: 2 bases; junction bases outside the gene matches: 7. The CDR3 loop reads CASKSGRLTDTQYF. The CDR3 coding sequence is TGTGCCAGTAAGAGCGGGAGACTCACAGATACGCAGTATTTT.

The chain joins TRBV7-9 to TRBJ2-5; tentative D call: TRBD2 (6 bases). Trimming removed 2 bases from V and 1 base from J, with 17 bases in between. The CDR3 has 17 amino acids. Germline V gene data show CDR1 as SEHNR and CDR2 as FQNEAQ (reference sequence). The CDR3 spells CASSLMGTSSVQETQYF. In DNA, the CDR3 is TGTGCCAGCAGCTTAATGGGCACTAGCAGCGTCCAAGAGACCCAGTACTTC.

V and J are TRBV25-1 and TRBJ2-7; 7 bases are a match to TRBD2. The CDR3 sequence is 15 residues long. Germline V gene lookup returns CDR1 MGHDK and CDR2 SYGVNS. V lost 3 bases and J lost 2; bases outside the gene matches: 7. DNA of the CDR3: TGTGCCAGCAGTGAGACCGTGGGAGGGCCCTACGAGCAGTACTTC. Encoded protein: CASSETVGGPYEQYF.

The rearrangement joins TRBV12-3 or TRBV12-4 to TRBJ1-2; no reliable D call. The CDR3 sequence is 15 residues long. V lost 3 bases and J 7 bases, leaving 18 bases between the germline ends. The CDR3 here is CASSFVTPTEGGYTF. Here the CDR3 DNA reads TGTGCCAGCAGTTTTGTCACACCTACCGAAGGTGGCTACACCTTC.

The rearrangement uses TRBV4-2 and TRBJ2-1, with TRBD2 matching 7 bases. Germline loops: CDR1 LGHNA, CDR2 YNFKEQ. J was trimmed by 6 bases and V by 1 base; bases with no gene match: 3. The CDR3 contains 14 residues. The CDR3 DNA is TGTGCCAGCAGCCAAGGGGGGGGAGGCAATGAGCAGTTCTTC. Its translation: CASSQGGGGNEQFF.

In DNA, the CDR3 is TGCAGTGCTAGGTCGGAGACCACCTACAATGAGCAGTTCTTC. It yields the protein CSARSETTYNEQFF. The J gene is TRBJ2-1, the V gene TRBV20-1, with D unclear. Trimming removed 3 bases from V and 2 bases from J, with 11 bases in between. There are 14 residues in the CDR3. Germline V CDR1 and CDR2: DFQATT, SNEGSKA (reference sequence).

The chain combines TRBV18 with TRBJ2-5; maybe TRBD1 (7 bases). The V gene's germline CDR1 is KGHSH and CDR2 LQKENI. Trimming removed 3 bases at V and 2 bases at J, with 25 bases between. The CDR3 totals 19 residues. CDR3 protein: CASSPEAPGGPGGQETQYF. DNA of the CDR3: TGTGCCAGCTCACCGGAAGCCCCAGGGGGGCCAGGGGGGCAAGAGACCCAGTACTTC.

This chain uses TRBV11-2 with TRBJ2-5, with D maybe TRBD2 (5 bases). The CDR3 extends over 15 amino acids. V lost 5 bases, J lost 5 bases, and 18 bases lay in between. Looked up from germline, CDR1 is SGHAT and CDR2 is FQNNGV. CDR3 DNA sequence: TGTGCCAGCAGCCCCCGTGGGTGGGAGCAGGAGACCCAGTACTTC. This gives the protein CASSPRGWEQETQYF. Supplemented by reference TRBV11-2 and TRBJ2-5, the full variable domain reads EAGVAQSPRYKIIEKRQSVAFWCNPISGHATLYWYQQILGQGPKLLIQFQNNGVVDDSQLPKDRFSAERLKGVDSTLKIQPAKLEDSAVYLCASSPRGWEQETQYFGPGTRLLVL.

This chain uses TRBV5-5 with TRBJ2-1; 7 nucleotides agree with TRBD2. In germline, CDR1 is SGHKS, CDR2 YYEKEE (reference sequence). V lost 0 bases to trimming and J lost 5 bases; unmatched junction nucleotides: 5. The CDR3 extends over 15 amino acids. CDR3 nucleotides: TGTGCCAGCAGCTTGGCTAGCGGAGTGAACAATGAGCAGTTCTTC. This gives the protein CASSLASGVNNEQFF.

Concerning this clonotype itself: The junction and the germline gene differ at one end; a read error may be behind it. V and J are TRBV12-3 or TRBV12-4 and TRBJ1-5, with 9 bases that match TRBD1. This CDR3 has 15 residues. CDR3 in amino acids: CASSLGQGPNQPQHF. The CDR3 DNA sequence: TGTGCCAGCAGCTTAGGACAGGGGCCTAATCAGCCCCAGCATTTT.

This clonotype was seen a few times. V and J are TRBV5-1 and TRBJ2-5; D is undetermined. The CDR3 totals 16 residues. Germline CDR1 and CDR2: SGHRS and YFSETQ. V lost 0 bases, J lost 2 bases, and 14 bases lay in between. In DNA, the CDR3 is TGCGCCAGCAGCTTGGTGGCCAGATACCGACAAGAGACCCAGTACTTC. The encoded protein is CASSLVARYRQETQYF.

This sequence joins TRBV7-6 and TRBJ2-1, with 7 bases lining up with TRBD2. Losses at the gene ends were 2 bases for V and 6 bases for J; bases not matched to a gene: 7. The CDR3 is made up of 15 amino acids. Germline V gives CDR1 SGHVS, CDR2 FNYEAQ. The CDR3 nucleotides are TGTGCCAGCAGCTTACCGGGGGGACGTGGCAATGAGCAGTTCTTC. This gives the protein CASSLPGGRGNEQFF.

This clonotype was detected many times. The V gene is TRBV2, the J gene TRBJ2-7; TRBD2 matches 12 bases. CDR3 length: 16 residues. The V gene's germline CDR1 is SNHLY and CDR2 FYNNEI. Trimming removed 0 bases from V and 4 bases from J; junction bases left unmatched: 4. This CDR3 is CASSEAETSGRYEQYF. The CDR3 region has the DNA TGTGCCAGCAGTGAAGCCGAGACTAGCGGGAGATACGAGCAGTACTTC.

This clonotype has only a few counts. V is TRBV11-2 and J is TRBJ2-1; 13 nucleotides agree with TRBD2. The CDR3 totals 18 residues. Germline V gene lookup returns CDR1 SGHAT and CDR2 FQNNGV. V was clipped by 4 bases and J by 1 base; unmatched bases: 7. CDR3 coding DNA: TGTGCCAGCAGCTCAACCGGGACTAGCGGGATGTCCTACAATGAGCAGTTCTTC. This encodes CASSSTGTSGMSYNEQFF.

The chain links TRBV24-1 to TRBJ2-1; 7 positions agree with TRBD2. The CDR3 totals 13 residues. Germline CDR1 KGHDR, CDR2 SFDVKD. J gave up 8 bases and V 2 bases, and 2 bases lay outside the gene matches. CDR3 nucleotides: TGTGCCACCAGTGATTCTAGCGGACATGAGCAGTTCTTC. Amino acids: CATSDSSGHEQFF.

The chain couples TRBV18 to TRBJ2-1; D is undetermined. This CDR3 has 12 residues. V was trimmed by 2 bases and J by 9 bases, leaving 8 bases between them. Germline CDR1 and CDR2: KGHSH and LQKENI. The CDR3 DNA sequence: TGTGCCAGCTCACCAGGGAAAAGTGAGCAGTTCTTC. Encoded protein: CASSPGKSEQFF.